This TCR beta chain derives from a study of PD-L1 blockade in urothelial cancer. Study as a whole: Blood underwent analysis 3 weeks (second dose) and 6 weeks after treatment began.

V shed 1 base and J 4 bases; nucleotides not matched to a gene: 5. The CDR3 covers 16 residues. Germline loops: CDR1 LNHDA, CDR2 SQIVND (reference sequence). Libraries were prepared by immunoSEQ multiplex PCR; TCRdb keeps only in-frame clonotypes and omits some of them. The table has 80,000 to 100,000 clones, around 76% seen once. The J gene is TRBJ2-3, the V gene TRBV19, with 10 bases that match TRBD1. The sample here was PBMCs, taken around atezolizumab (anti-PD-L1) treatment. The sequence came from a man between 65 and 80 years old with urothelial cancer. CDR3 DNA: TGTGCCAGTAGTATAGTCTCTGGGACAGGGGCAGATACGCAGTATTTT. Its translation: CASSIVSGTGADTQYF.